The entry below describes one T cell receptor beta chain. These data originate in a study of cytomegalovirus exposure and HLA in healthy donors. PCR used 60 Vbeta primers and 13 Jbeta primers. Assay used: immunoSEQ multiplex PCR; TCRdb lists only in-frame clones, some missing. The repertoire includes some 120,000 clones, 75% to 90% of them detected once, and about 7% sits in the top ten. CDR3 length equals 15 residues. Per germline, CDR1 SGHVS and CDR2 FQNEAQ. V was cut by 0 bases and J by 2 bases, with 11 bases left in between. This receptor was taken from a woman in her twenties or thirties in good health and CMV-seropositive. The genes are TRBV7-8 and TRBJ2-7; D perhaps matches TRBD2 (7 bases). Sample: PBMCs. The CDR3 region is CASSLARGAAYEQYF. The CDR3 region has the DNA TGTGCCAGCAGCTTAGCACGGGGGGCTGCCTACGAGCAGTACTTC.